This note documents a single TCR beta chain sequence. Its antigen remains unidentified. This entry belongs to a study of blood T cells in healthy people across ages. V lost 6 bases, J lost 4 bases, and 0 bases stayed unmatched. The CDR3 consists of 12 residues. Germline-derived CDR1 and CDR2 are SQVTM and ANQGSEA. Combining a sample-barcoded 5' primer with a J-beta primer mix, a second PCR ran for about 6 to 11 cycles. TCRdb passed the 5' RACE reads through MiXCR, listing each CDR3 protein once. The table lists 540,000 or so distinct CDR3 sequences, nearly 25% of them singletons. Study outcomes and limitations: Leaving the PBMCs unsorted stopped any conclusive comparison of naive versus antigen-experienced cells.

The same data also went into a second study, on T cells of mothers and their children. That study adds: Slightly higher overlap, not significant, was seen in related mother-child pairs than in unrelated pairs.

The source is a boy between 10 and 17 years old in good health. The chain employs TRBV29-1 and TRBJ1-5; TRBD1 agrees at 10 bases. The sequenced sample was blood. CDR3 sequence: CSVGQGNQPQHF. CDR3 nucleotides: TGCAGCGTGGGACAGGGGAATCAGCCCCAGCATTTT.